This TCR beta chain was obtained from a study of T cells in Graves' hyperthyroidism and ophthalmopathy. The study, taken as a whole, reports: Separation of ophthalmopathy from stable hyperthyroidism was achieved by a 13 V-J model.

The V gene's germline CDR1 is SGHRS and CDR2 YFSETQ. CDR3 size: 19 residues. J was trimmed by 7 bases and V by 3 bases; bases with no gene match: 16. Note on this clonotype: Its specificity is unknown.

Clinical Activity Scores of at least 3, NOSPECS grades of at least 4 and durations under 3 months characterized ophthalmopathy patients. The source material, RNA transcripts, was used to amplify TCR beta CDR3 regions. In the first-round RT-PCR of the TCR CDR3, the HTBI primer set was used. TCRdb processed the multiplex PCR reads anew with MiXCR; each CDR3 protein has one entry. The sample holds fewer than 750,000 distinct CDR3 sequences, approximately 15% seen once. V gene TRBV5-1 combines with J gene TRBJ2-1, with 13 positions matching TRBD2. Input material: blood. The source is a woman aged 50 to 65 with Graves' ophthalmopathy. The CDR3 is CASSSDSRTSGSWVNEQFF. The CDR3 DNA is TGCGCCAGCAGCTCCGATTCCAGGACTAGCGGGAGTTGGGTGAATGAGCAGTTCTTC. Using reference TRBV5-1 and TRBJ2-1 for the parts outside the CDR3, the full variable domain is KAGVTQTPRYLIKTRGQQVTLSCSPISGHRSVSWYQQTPGQGLQFLFEYFSETQRNKGNFPGRFSGRQFSNSRSEMNVSTLELGDSALYLCASSSDSRTSGSWVNEQFFGPGTRLTVL.